The T cell receptor beta chain under discussion was sequenced for a study of T cells expressing NK-cell markers (TCRdb year 2020). Regarding the research as a whole: TCR beta-chain repertoires were profiled in sorted CD3+CD56+NKG2C+, CD3+CD56+NKG2C- and CD3+CD56-NKG2C+ T-cell subsets from eight donors. Of the eight sequenced donors, seven were found to be HCMV-seropositive and one was found to be HCMV-seronegative. Randomly selected healthy volunteers, three men and five women, were used as the eight sequenced donors. Sequencing of the libraries produced 2 x 150 bp reads on Illumina HiSeq 2000/2500, MiSeq or NextSeq.

As for this clonotype: Its antigen specificity is not known.

The run used an Illumina HiSeq 2000. The TCR beta cDNA libraries were made using 5'RACE template switching, a step that added both a universal primer site and unique molecular identifiers. Priming for cDNA synthesis came from the TCR beta constant segment, and two successive PCR amplification steps followed. Regarding the original processing steps: MIGEC handled demultiplexing of the reads and grouping by UMI, while MiTCR was used to assemble and quantify clonotypes. Only TCR cDNA sequences supported by at least two reads were kept to exclude erroneous sequences. The tcR package was used for downstream repertoire analysis, and clonotypes were matched across fractions by CDR3 nucleotide sequence plus V segment. VDJmatch was used to annotate antigen specificity against VDJdb, with one amino acid substitution allowed in CDR3. Once TCRdb had reprocessed the reads, it stored one entry per CDR3 protein sequence and supplied no DNA. These V and J calls originate from TCRdb's pipeline instead of the authors' own analysis. The sample table gives hundreds of thousands of distinct CDR3 sequences. Approximately 3.6% of the sample belongs to the ten largest clones.

The germline V gene (reference sequence) gives CDR1 as SEHNR and CDR2 as FQNEAQ. The CDR3 spans 15 residues, from the cysteine through the phenylalanine. DNA for this receptor is not on file. Results the study describes overall, beyond this receptor: Those dominant clonotypes were again the most abundant among CD3+CD56-NKG2C+ cells in a few donors, at about 25-60.1%. It remained unclear whether the expanded NKG2C-expressing T cell clones were specific for HCMV antigens. In six donors, the dominant CD3+CD56+NKG2C+ clonotypes were among the top 10 CD8+ clonotypes and accounted for roughly 1.0-8% of CD8+ T cells.

HCMV serostatus was determined by detecting HCMV-specific IgG in serum with a commercial ELISA kit. Peripheral blood mononuclear cells were isolated from blood by Ficoll density gradient centrifugation. Sequenced input: blood T cells: a sorted CD56 or NKG2C T cell subset, CD4+ or CD8+ T cells, or bulk PBMC T cells (not recorded which). The chain employs TRBV7-9 and TRBJ2-7. The clonotype originates from a man aged 18-30 years in good health. Donor details come from another sample of the same person, matched by shared clones. The encoded CDR3 is CASSFTLGWSYEQYF.